What follows are 26 T cell receptor beta chains derived from one specimen sequenced in a study of early T cells in non-severe SARS-CoV-2 infection. One entry per CDR3 protein, called by TCRdb with MiXCR from the 5' RACE reads. The sample includes some 30,000 distinct CDR3 sequences, 9% of them seen just once. Sequenced input: whole blood. These receptors came from an adult who was a healthcare worker with PCR-confirmed SARS-CoV-2 infection or an uninfected control (not recorded which).

At least ten counts were recorded for this clonotype. The chain has TRBV19 and TRBJ1-6; 7 bases align to TRBD1. J lost 9 bases, V lost 9 bases, and 11 bases had no gene match. CDR1 LNHDA and CDR2 SQIVND come from the germline V gene (reference sequence). This CDR3 has 14 residues. CDR3 coding DNA: TGTGCCAGCGCCTTAGGGGGCGGGGGTTCACCCCTCCACTTT. This encodes CASALGGGGSPLHF.

With regard to this clonotype: A single base separates this from a much larger clone, so it may be a read error. The V call is TRBV10-3, the J call TRBJ2-5; D possibly uses TRBD1 or TRBD2 (5 bases each). CDR3 length: 14 residues. Trimming left V 5 bases short and J 7 bases short, with 17 bases between. CDR1 is ENHRY, CDR2 SYGVKD, per germline. The CDR3 protein is CAISSRGTDATQYF. The CDR3 nucleotides are TGTGCCATCAGTAGCCGTGGGACGGACGCGACCCAGTACTTC.

J is TRBJ2-3 and V is TRBV12-3 or TRBV12-4; D is undetermined. V lost 7 bases and J lost 6, with 8 bases in between. The CDR3 loop spans 11 amino acids. The chain's CDR3 is CASTLRDTQYF. DNA of the CDR3: TGTGCCAGCACCTTGCGGGATACGCAGTATTTT.

Many counts were recorded for this clonotype. This rearrangement joins TRBV6-2 or TRBV6-3 to TRBJ1-5, with no clear D. The CDR3 has 12 amino acids. Looked up from germline, CDR1 is MNHEY and CDR2 is SVGEGT. The ends were cut back, 2 bases at V and 12 bases at J, with 11 bases in the middle. CDR3 sequence (DNA): TGTGCCAGCAGTTACAACCCTCGGCTCCAGCATTTT. Its protein is CASSYNPRLQHF.

This rearrangement joins TRBV10-1 to TRBJ2-5; D is tentatively TRBD1 or TRBD2 (5 bases each). From germline, CDR1 is WNHNN and CDR2 SYGVQD (reference sequence). CDR3 length: 15 amino acids. V was shortened by 6 bases and J by 1 base, with 15 bases between the two germline ends. The CDR3 DNA is TGCGCCAGCAGGCCCGGGACGGCTGTCCAAGAGACCCAGTACTTC. Its protein product is CASRPGTAVQETQYF.

This clonotype appeared a few times. V usage is TRBV10-3 and J usage is TRBJ1-5, with 7 positions matching TRBD1. The germline V gene encodes CDR1 ENHRY and CDR2 SYGVKD. This CDR3 region has 14 residues. V trimming: 2 bases; J trimming: 9 bases; junction bases outside the gene matches: 7. As DNA, the CDR3 is TGTGCCATCAGTGAGATTGAGGGGGCTTGGCCCCAGCATTTT. Residues: CAISEIEGAWPQHF.

There are many counts of this clonotype. The chain couples TRBV18 to TRBJ1-6, with 7 positions matching TRBD1. Germline V gives CDR1 KGHSH, CDR2 LQKENI. J was trimmed by 0 bases and V by 6 bases; bases with no gene match: 5. The CDR3 consists of 16 residues. CDR3 protein: CASSRDSSSYNSPLHF. The CDR3 bases are TGTGCCAGCTCGCGGGACAGCAGCTCCTATAATTCACCCCTCCACTTT.

Ten or more counts support this clonotype. The V gene is TRBV5-4, the J gene TRBJ2-3; D is unresolved. V shed 5 bases and J shed 3 bases, with 10 bases lying between them. The CDR3 loop spans 13 amino acids. Per the germline V gene, CDR1 is SGHNT and CDR2 is YYREEE (reference sequence). CDR3 in DNA: TGTGCCAGCAGGCTGGCCGCAACAGATACGCAGTATTTT. Translating it yields CASRLAATDTQYF.

This clonotype was detected a few times. This may arise from a read error, as a much more abundant clone is one base away. This sequence joins TRBV7-2 and TRBJ2-5; D uncertain. The CDR3 covers 13 residues. Looked up from germline, CDR1 is SGHTA and CDR2 is FQGNSA. CDR3: CANSLGHQETQYF. For the CDR3, the DNA is TGTGCCAACAGCTTAGGGCATCAAGAGACCCAGTACTTC.

At least ten counts were recorded for this clonotype. The rearrangement uses TRBV7-3 and TRBJ2-3, with D unresolved. V dropped 2 bases and J dropped 2 bases, with 5 bases sitting between them. This CDR3 spans 13 amino acids. Germline CDR1 and CDR2: SGHTA and FQGTGA. The CDR3, as DNA: TGTGCCAGCAGCTTAGTTCCCACAGATACGCAGTATTTT. Amino acid sequence: CASSLVPTDTQYF.

This clonotype was recorded many times. The V and J genes are TRBV6-6 and TRBJ2-7; D is perhaps TRBD1 or TRBD2 (6 bases each). Germline-derived CDR1 and CDR2 are MNHNY and SVGAGI (reference sequence). Trimming removed 5 bases from V and 9 bases from J, with 26 bases in between. CDR3 size: 16 residues. The CDR3 sequence is CASSPTDGGFGFGQYF. The DNA for the CDR3 is TGTGCCAGCAGTCCAACGGACGGGGGCTTTGGGTTCGGGCAGTACTTC.

This chain joins TRBV12-5 and TRBJ2-6, with D possibly matching TRBD1 (6 bases). Trimming pared 0 bases from V and 2 bases from J, leaving 8 bases between. The CDR3 extends over 16 amino acids. From germline, CDR1 is LGHNT and CDR2 FRNRAP. This CDR3 reads CASGLVGGTGANVLTF. The CDR3 DNA sequence: TGTGCTAGTGGTTTGGTAGGGGGTACTGGGGCCAACGTCCTGACTTTC.

Only a few counts were recorded for this clonotype. The chain uses TRBV12-3 or TRBV12-4 and TRBJ2-3; TRBD2 aligns across 13 bases. The CDR3 runs to 21 residues. V lost 0 bases to trimming and J lost 0 bases; unmatched junction nucleotides: 12. The CDR3, as DNA: TGTGCCAGCAGTTTAGCCCTGGGACTAGCGGGGAGCCGCACTAGCACAGATACGCAGTATTTT. This translates into CASSLALGLAGSRTSTDTQYF.

This clonotype was seen ten or more times. The chain recombines TRBV7-2 with TRBJ1-2, with no clear D. The CDR3 runs 11 residues. Trimming left V 0 bases short and J 9 bases short, with 5 bases between. CDR1 is SGHTA and CDR2 is FQGNSA in the germline V gene. In DNA form, the CDR3 reads TGTGCCAGCAGCTTAGCACTTAGCTACACCTTC. This sequence encodes CASSLALSYTF.

Ten or more counts support this clonotype. V usage is TRBV7-2 and J usage is TRBJ2-3; a possible D gene is TRBD2 (5 bases). CDR3 length: 16 amino acids. Germline V gene sequence: CDR1 SGHTA, CDR2 FQGNSA. The V end lost 5 bases, the J end lost 6 bases, and 21 bases lay between the germline ends. The CDR3 sequence: CASSLQIGVPPDTQYF. DNA of the CDR3: TGTGCCAGCAGCCTCCAAATCGGGGTCCCCCCGGATACGCAGTATTTT.

This clonotype came up many times. The chain joins TRBV7-2 to TRBJ1-2, with a possible D match to TRBD1 (5 bases). CDR1 is SGHTA and CDR2 is FQGNSA in the germline V gene. This CDR3 region has 11 residues. V was pared by 5 bases and J by 7 bases, with 8 bases between. In DNA form, the CDR3 reads TGTGCCAGCAGCCCAGGGAGTGGCTACACCTTC. This translates into CASSPGSGYTF.

This clonotype was seen repeatedly, ten times or more. This chain uses TRBV18 with TRBJ1-5, with D possibly TRBD1 on 5 matching bases. V was trimmed by 8 bases and J by 2 bases, leaving 10 bases between them. This CDR3 is 13 amino acids long. From germline, CDR1 is KGHSH and CDR2 LQKENI. The CDR3 is CASVTGRNQPQHF. CDR3 sequence (DNA): TGTGCCAGCGTTACAGGTCGCAATCAGCCCCAGCATTTT.

In its sample, this clonotype was seen a few times. The CDR3 DNA is TGTGCCTGGAGTGTAGGGTGGGACGAGGCTTTCTTT. This codes for CAWSVGWDEAFF. The J gene is TRBJ1-1, the V gene TRBV30; tentatively, D is TRBD1 (5 bases). Germline V gene sequence: CDR1 GTSNPN, CDR2 SVGIG (reference sequence). The CDR3 runs to 12 residues. V was pared by 0 bases and J by 11 bases, with 13 bases between.

This clonotype was counted only a few times. This chain joins TRBV6-7 and TRBJ1-6; unclear D gene. TRBV6-7 is annotated as an ORF whose role is uncertain. Trimming removed 6 bases at V and 0 bases at J, with 12 bases between. CDR3 size: 16 residues. CDR3 residues: CASRPPASSYNSPLHF. CDR3 sequence (DNA): TGTGCCAGCAGACCCCCAGCGAGCTCCTATAATTCACCCCTCCACTTT.

This clonotype showed up many times. V usage is TRBV25-1 and J usage is TRBJ2-2; 11 bases are shared with TRBD1. Trimming cost V 8 bases and J 6 bases; bases outside gene matches: 2. CDR3 size: 13 residues. CDR1 and CDR2 from the germline V gene are MGHDK and SYGVNS. The CDR3 sequence is CASRTGGAGELFF. CDR3 sequence (DNA): TGTGCCAGCCGGACAGGGGGCGCCGGGGAGCTGTTTTTT.

The rearrangement joins TRBV5-4 to TRBJ2-2; D may be TRBD1 or TRBD2 (5 bases each). The germline V gene has CDR1 SGHNT and CDR2 YYREEE (reference sequence). The length of the CDR3 is 15 residues. V was pared by 1 base and J by 1 base, with 8 bases between. The CDR3 loop reads CASSLRDGNTGELFF. The CDR3 DNA sequence: TGTGCCAGCAGCTTGAGGGACGGGAACACCGGGGAGCTGTTTTTT.

J is TRBJ1-4 and V is TRBV29-1; D is ambiguous. The V end was cut by 1 base, the J end by 6 bases, with 9 bases between. In germline, CDR1 is SQVTM, CDR2 ANQGSEA. The CDR3 extends over 13 amino acids. CDR3 DNA: TGCAGCGTTGAAGGGGGTTATGATGAAAAACTGTTTTTT. Amino acids: CSVEGGYDEKLFF. The variable domain in full, with the rest retrieved from reference TRBV29-1 and TRBJ1-4, is SAVISQKPSRDICQRGTSLTIQCQVDSQVTMMFWYRQQPGQSLTLIATANQGSEATYESGFVIDKFPISRPNLTFSTLTVSNMSPEDSSIYLCSVEGGYDEKLFFGSGTQLSVL.

Details on this clonotype: A read error is possible here, since a much larger clone lies one base away. It is likely a read error, because the conserved phenylalanine at the end of the CDR3 is missing. The CDR3: CSARTTGGAGYTY. CDR3 in DNA: TGCAGTGCTAGAACTACAGGGGGAGCTGGCTACACCTAC. V usage is TRBV20-1 and J usage is TRBJ1-2; 8 bases map to TRBD1. The germline CDR1 and CDR2 sequences are DFQATT and SNEGSKA (reference sequence). Germline trimming cut 2 bases from V and 7 bases from J; bases unmatched to any gene: 6. The CDR3 totals 13 residues.

This clonotype appeared many times. The chain has TRBV7-2 and TRBJ2-1, with a tentative D call TRBD2 (6 bases). Deletions cut 5 bases from V and 2 bases from J, with 13 bases between. CDR1 is SGHTA and CDR2 is FQGNSA in the germline V gene. The CDR3 loop spans 15 amino acids. CDR3 residues: CASSASAATYNEQFF. CDR3 in DNA: TGTGCCAGCAGCGCTAGCGCGGCAACCTACAATGAGCAGTTCTTC.

This clonotype has a count of ten or more. The J gene is TRBJ1-6, the V gene TRBV5-4; 8 bases agree with TRBD1. Germline loops: CDR1 SGHNT, CDR2 YYREEE (reference sequence). The ends lost 0 bases at V and 8 bases at J; junction bases unmatched: 1. The CDR3 spans 14 residues. CDR3 sequence: CASSLGDRHSPLHF. The CDR3 DNA sequence: TGTGCCAGCAGCTTGGGGGACAGGCATTCACCCCTCCACTTT.

This clonotype was observed at least ten times. The rearrangement links TRBV7-2 to TRBJ2-1; 7 positions match TRBD1. Per the germline V gene, CDR1 is SGHTA and CDR2 is FQGNSA. V lost 6 bases and J lost 2; bases outside the gene matches: 7. This CDR3 is built from 15 residues. In nucleotides, the CDR3 is TGTGCCAGCAGTCAAGACAGGGCGGCCTACAATGAGCAGTTCTTC. Translating it yields CASSQDRAAYNEQFF. Combining the CDR3 with reference TRBV7-2 and TRBJ2-1 gives the whole variable domain GAGVSQSPSNKVTEKGKDVELRCDPISGHTALYWYRQSLGQGLEFLIYFQGNSAPDKSGLPSDRFSAERTGGSVSTLTIQRTQQEDSAVYLCASSQDRAAYNEQFFGPGTRLTVL.